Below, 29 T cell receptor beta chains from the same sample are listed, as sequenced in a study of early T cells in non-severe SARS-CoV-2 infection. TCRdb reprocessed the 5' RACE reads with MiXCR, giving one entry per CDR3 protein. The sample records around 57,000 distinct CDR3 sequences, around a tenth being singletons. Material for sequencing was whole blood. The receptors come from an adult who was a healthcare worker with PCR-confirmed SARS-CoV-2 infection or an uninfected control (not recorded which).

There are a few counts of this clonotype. This chain's CDR3 is CSALGQGVAGELFF. The CDR3 DNA follows: TGCAGTGCCCTAGGACAGGGGGTGGCCGGGGAGCTGTTTTTT. The chain is built from TRBV20-1 and TRBJ2-2; TRBD1 aligns across 10 bases. Unmatched junction bases numbered 7, after V lost 6 bases and J lost 6 bases. This CDR3 spans 14 amino acids. From germline, CDR1 is DFQATT and CDR2 SNEGSKA (reference sequence).

The CDR3, as DNA: TGTGCCAGCAGTTACTCTTGGGGACAGGTATACGAGCAGTACTTC. Its translation is CASSYSWGQVYEQYF. V is TRBV6-5 and J is TRBJ2-7; TRBD1 matches 8 bases. V gave up 0 bases and J gave up 4 bases; unmatched junction bases: 5. Per the germline V gene, CDR1 is MNHEY and CDR2 is SVGAGI. The CDR3 is 15 amino acids.

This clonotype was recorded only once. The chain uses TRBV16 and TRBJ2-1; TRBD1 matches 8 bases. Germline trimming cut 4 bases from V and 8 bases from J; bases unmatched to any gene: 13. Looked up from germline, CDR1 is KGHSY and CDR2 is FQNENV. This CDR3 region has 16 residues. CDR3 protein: CASSLNFQGAWDEQFF. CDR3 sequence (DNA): TGTGCCAGCAGCCTGAACTTCCAGGGGGCTTGGGATGAGCAGTTCTTC.

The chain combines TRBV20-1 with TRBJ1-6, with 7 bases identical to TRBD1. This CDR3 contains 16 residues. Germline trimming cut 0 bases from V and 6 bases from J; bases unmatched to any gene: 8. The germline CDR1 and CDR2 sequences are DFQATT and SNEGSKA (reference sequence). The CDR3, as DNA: TGCAGTGCTAGAGATCAGGTGGCAGGGGGTAATTCACCCCTCCACTTT. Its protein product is CSARDQVAGGNSPLHF.

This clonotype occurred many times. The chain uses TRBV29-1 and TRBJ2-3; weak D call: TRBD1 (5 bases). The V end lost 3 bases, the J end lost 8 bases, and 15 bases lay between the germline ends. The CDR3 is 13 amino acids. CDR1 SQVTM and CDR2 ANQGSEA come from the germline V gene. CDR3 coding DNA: TGCAGCGTTGAGGACGGAGTTAGGGGTACGCAGTATTTT. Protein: CSVEDGVRGTQYF.

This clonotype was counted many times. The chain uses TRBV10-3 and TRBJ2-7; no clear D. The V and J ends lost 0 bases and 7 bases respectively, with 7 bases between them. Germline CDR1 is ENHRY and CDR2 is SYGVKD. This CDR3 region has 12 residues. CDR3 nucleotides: TGTGCCATCAGTGAGTCGCAGCATGAGCAGTACTTC. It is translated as CAISESQHEQYF.

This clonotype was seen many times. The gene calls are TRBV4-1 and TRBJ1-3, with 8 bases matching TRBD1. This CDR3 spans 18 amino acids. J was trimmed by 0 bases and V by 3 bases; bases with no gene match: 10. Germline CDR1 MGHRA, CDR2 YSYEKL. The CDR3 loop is CASSHGQGEGASGNTIYF. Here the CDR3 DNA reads TGCGCCAGCAGCCACGGACAGGGTGAAGGGGCCTCTGGAAACACCATATATTTT.

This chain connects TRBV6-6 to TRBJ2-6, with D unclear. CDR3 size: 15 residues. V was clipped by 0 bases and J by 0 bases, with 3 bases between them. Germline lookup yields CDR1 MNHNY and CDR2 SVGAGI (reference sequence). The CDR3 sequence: CASSYSISGANVLTF. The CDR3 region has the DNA TGTGCCAGCAGTTACTCGATCTCTGGGGCCAACGTCCTGACTTTC.

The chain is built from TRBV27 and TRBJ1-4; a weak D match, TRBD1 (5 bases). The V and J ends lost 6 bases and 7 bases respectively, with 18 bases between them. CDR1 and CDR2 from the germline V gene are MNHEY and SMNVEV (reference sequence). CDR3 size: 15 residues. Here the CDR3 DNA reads TGTGCCAGCAGCCTACGAACGCAGGGTGGTGAAAAACTGTTTTTT. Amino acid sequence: CASSLRTQGGEKLFF. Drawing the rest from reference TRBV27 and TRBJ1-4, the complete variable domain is EAQVTQNPRYLITVTGKKLTVTCSQNMNHEYMSWYRQDPGLGLRQIYYSMNVEVTDKGDVPEGYKVSRKEKRNFPLILESPSPNQTSLYFCASSLRTQGGEKLFFGSGTQLSVL.

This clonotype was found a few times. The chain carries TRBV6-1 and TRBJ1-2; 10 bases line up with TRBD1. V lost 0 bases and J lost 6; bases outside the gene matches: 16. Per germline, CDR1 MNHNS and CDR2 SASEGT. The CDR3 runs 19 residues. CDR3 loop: CASSEALPQGQGTYNGYTF. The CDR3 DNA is TGTGCCAGCAGTGAAGCGCTTCCTCAGGGACAGGGGACGTATAATGGCTACACCTTC.

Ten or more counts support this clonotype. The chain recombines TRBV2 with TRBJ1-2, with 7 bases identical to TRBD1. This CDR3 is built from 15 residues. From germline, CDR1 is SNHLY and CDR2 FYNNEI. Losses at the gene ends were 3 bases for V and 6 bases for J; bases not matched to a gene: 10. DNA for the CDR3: TGTGCCAGCAGTGACTTGGGGAATGACAGGGATGGCTACACCTTC. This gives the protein CASSDLGNDRDGYTF.

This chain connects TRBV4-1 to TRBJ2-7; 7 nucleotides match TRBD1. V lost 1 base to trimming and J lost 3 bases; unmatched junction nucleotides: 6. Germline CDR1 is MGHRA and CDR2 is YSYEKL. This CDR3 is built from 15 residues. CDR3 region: CASSQVEGQNYEQYF. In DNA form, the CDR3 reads TGCGCCAGCAGCCAAGTCGAGGGACAGAACTACGAGCAGTACTTC.

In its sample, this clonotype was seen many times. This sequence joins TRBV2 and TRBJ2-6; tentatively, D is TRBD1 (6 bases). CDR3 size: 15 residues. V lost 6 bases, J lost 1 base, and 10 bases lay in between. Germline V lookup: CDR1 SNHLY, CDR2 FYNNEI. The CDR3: CASRFRGSGANVLTF. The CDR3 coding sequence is TGTGCCAGCAGATTCAGGGGTTCTGGGGCCAACGTCCTGACTTTC.

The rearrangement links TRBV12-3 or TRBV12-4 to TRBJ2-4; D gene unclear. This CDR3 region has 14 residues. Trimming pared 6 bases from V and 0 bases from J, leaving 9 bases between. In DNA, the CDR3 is TGTGCCAGCAGAATGGCCTCAGCCAAAAACATTCAGTACTTC. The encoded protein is CASRMASAKNIQYF.

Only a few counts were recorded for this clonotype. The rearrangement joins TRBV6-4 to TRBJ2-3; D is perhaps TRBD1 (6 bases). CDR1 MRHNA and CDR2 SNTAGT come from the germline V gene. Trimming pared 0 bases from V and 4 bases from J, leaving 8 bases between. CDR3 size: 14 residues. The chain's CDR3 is CASSDSKGADTQYF. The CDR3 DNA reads TGTGCCAGCAGTGACTCGAAGGGGGCAGATACGCAGTATTTT.

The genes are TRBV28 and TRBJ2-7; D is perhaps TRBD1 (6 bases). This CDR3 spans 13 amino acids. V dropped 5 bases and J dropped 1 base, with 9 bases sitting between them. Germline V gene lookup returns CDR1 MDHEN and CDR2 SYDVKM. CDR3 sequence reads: CASSLTGSYEQYF. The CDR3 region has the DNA TGTGCCAGCAGTCTAACAGGGTCCTACGAGCAGTACTTC.

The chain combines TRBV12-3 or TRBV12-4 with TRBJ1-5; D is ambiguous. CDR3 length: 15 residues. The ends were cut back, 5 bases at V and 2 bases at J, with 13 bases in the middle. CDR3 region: CASSPQPPGNQPQHF. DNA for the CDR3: TGTGCCAGCAGTCCCCAGCCGCCTGGCAATCAGCCCCAGCATTTT.

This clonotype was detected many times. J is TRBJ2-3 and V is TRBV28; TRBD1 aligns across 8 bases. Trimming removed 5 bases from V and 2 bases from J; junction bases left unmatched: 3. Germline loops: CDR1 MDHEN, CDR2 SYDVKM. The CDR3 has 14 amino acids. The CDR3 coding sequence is TGTGCCAGCAGTCTGGGACAGGACACAGATACGCAGTATTTT. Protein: CASSLGQDTDTQYF.

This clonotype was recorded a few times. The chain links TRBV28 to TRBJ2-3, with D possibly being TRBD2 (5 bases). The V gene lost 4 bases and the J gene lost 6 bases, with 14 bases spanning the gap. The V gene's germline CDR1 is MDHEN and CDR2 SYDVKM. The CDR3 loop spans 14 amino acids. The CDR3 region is CASSSGGRADTQYF. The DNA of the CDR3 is TGTGCCAGCAGTTCCGGAGGCCGGGCCGATACGCAGTATTTT.

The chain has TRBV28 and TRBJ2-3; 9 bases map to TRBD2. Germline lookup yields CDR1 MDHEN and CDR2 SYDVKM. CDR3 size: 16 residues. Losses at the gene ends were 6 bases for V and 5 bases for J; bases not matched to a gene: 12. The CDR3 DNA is TGTGCCAGCAGCGATTTAGCGGGGGAATATGGAGATACGCAGTATTTT. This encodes CASSDLAGEYGDTQYF.

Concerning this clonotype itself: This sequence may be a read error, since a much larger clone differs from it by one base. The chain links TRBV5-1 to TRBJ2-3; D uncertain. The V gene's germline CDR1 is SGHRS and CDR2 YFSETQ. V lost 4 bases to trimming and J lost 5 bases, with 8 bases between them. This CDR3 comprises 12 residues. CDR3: CASSRMRDTQYF. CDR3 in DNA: TGCGCCAGCAGCCGGATGAGAGATACGCAGTATTTT. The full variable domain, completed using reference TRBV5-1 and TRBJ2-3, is KAGVTQTPRYLIKTRGQQVTLSCSPISGHRSVSWYQQTPGQGLQFLFEYFSETQRNKGNFPGRFSGRQFSNSRSEMNVSTLELGDSALYLCASSRMRDTQYFGPGTRLTVL.

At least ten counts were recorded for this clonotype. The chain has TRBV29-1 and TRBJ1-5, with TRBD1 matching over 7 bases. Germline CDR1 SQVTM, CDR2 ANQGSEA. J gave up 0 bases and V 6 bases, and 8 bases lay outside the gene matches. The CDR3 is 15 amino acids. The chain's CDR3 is CSVLQGTDSNQPQHF. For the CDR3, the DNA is TGCAGCGTCCTCCAAGGGACAGATAGCAATCAGCCCCAGCATTTT.

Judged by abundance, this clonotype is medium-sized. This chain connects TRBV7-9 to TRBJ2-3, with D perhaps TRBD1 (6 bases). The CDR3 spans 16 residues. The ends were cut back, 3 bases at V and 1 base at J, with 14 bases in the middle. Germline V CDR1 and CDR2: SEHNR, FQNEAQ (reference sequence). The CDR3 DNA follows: TGTGCCAGCAGCTTGCCCACAGGGTTGGGCACAGATACGCAGTATTTT. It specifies CASSLPTGLGTDTQYF. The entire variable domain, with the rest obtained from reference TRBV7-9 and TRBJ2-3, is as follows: DTGVSQNPRHKITKRGQNVTFRCDPISEHNRLYWYRQTLGQGPEFLTYFQNEAQLEKSRLLSDRFSAERPKGSFSTLEIQRTEQGDSAMYLCASSLPTGLGTDTQYFGPGTRLTVL.

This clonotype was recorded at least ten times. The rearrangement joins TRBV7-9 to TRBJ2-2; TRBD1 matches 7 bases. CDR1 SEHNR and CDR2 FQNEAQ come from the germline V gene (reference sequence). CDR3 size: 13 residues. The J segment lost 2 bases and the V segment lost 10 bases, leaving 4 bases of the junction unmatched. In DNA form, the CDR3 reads TGTGCCACCGACAGGGTAAACACCGGGGAGCTGTTTTTT. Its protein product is CATDRVNTGELFF. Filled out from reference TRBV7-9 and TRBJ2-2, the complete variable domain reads DTGVSQNPRHKITKRGQNVTFRCDPISEHNRLYWYRQTLGQGPEFLTYFQNEAQLEKSRLLSDRFSAERPKGSFSTLEIQRTEQGDSAMYLCATDRVNTGELFFGEGSRLTVL.

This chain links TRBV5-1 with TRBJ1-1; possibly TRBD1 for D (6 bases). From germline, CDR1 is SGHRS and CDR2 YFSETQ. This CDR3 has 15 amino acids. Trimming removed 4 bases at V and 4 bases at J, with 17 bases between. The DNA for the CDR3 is TGCGCCAGCAGCAAACAGGGAACCTGGGGCACTGAAGCTTTCTTT. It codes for CASSKQGTWGTEAFF. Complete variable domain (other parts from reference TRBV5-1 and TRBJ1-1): KAGVTQTPRYLIKTRGQQVTLSCSPISGHRSVSWYQQTPGQGLQFLFEYFSETQRNKGNFPGRFSGRQFSNSRSEMNVSTLELGDSALYLCASSKQGTWGTEAFFGQGTRLTVV.

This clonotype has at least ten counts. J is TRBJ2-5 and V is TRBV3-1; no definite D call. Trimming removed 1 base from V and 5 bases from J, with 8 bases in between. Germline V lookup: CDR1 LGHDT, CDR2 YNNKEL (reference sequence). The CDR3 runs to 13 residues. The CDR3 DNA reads TGTGCCAGCAGCCAAGGGCTGGGCGAGACCCAGTACTTC. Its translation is CASSQGLGETQYF.

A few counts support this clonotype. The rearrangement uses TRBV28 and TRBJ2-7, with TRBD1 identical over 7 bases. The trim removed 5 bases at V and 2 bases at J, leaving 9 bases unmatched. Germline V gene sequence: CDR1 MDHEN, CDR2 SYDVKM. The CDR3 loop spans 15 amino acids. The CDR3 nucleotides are TGTGCCAGCAGTCCTCATACAGGGGTCACCTACGAGCAGTACTTC. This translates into CASSPHTGVTYEQYF.

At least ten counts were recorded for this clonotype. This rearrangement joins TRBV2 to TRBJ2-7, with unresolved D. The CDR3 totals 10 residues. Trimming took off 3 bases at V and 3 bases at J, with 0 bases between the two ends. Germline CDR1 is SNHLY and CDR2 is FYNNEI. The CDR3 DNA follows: TGTGCCAGCAGTGACTACGAGCAGTACTTC. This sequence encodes CASSDYEQYF.

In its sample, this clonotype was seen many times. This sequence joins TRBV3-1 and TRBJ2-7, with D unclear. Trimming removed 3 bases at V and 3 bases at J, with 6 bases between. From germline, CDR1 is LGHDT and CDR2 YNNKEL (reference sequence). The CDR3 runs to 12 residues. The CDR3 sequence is CASSHAGYEQYF. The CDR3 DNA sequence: TGTGCCAGCAGCCATGCTGGCTACGAGCAGTACTTC.